Listed below are T cell receptor beta chains from one sample, sequenced in a study of identical twins. TCRdb re-called the 5' RACE reads with MiXCR, one entry per CDR3 protein. The data show 400,000 to 600,000 distinct CDR3 sequences, around 22% seen once. The same data also went into a second study, on yellow fever vaccine responses in identical twins.

Material: CD4+ T cells sorted from blood. The source is a woman younger than 35 in good health. CDR3s include the opening cysteine and the closing phenylalanine or tryptophan. The order of the fields is clone size, J gene, D gene, V gene, CDR3 protein, CDR3 DNA. The D gene is left open where the match is weak. A row's size may be missing; if present it is once, few, many or a size class.

>-|TRBJ1-4|-|TRBV10-3
CAISESGSDNEKLFF
TGTGCCATCAGTGAGTCTGGCAGCGATAATGAAAAACTGTTTTTT
>few|TRBJ1-6|TRBD1|TRBV10-3
CAITTGRGSPLHF
TGTGCCATCACGACAGGGCGTGGATCACCCCTCCACTTT
>once|TRBJ2-5|TRBD1|TRBV2
CASRPGTGGKETQYF
TGTGCCAGCAGACCCGGGACAGGGGGCAAAGAGACCCAGTACTTC
>many|TRBJ2-3|-|TRBV5-1
CASSQGPTQYF
TGCGCCAGCAGCCAGGGCCCTACGCAGTATTTT
>-|TRBJ2-1|TRBD1|TRBV10-1
CASSENFGIGQGGNEQFF
TGCGCCAGCAGTGAGAATTTTGGGATTGGACAGGGCGGTAATGAGCAGTTCTTC
>-|TRBJ2-5|-|TRBV11-2
CASSAGPSETQYF
TGTGCCAGCAGCGCCGGCCCCTCGGAGACCCAGTACTTC
>-|TRBJ2-3|-|TRBV7-6
CASSLAGPSDTQYF
TGTGCCAGCAGCTTAGCGGGGCCTTCAGATACGCAGTATTTT
>-|TRBJ1-2|TRBD1|TRBV20-1
CSAGQGGDGYTF
TGCAGTGCTGGACAGGGCGGGGATGGCTACACCTTC
>once|TRBJ1-6|-|TRBV20-1
CSARLVFKGYNSPLHF
TGCAGTGCTAGACTAGTCTTTAAAGGTTATAATTCACCCCTCCACTTT
>few|TRBJ2-3|TRBD1|TRBV6-5
CASSSQGQGVTDTQYF
TGTGCCAGCAGTTCCCAAGGACAGGGAGTCACAGATACGCAGTATTTT
>-|TRBJ1-2|-|TRBV13
CASSLMGGYTF
TGTGCCAGCAGCTTAATGGGAGGCTACACCTTC
>few|TRBJ2-2|-|TRBV2
CASSEVRDTGELFF
TGTGCCAGCAGTGAAGTCAGGGATACCGGGGAGCTGTTTTTT
>few|TRBJ1-1|-|TRBV7-2
CASSLRGSPDEAFF
TGTGCCAGCAGCTTAAGGGGGAGTCCTGATGAAGCTTTCTTT
>few|TRBJ2-7|TRBD1|TRBV27
CASKEQGARNEQYF
TGTGCCAGCAAAGAACAGGGGGCGAGGAACGAGCAGTACTTC
>-|TRBJ2-1|-|TRBV21-1
CASSKITPGGQFF
TGTGCCAGCAGCAAGATAACACCCGGGGGGCAGTTCTTC
>-|TRBJ1-1|TRBD1|TRBV20-1
CSARLGQGENTEAFF
TGCAGTGCTCGCCTCGGACAGGGGGAGAACACTGAAGCTTTCTTT
>few|TRBJ1-3|TRBD1|TRBV12-3/TRBV12-4
CASSIRQGTMGNTIYF
TGTGCCAGCAGTATCCGACAGGGAACGATGGGAAACACCATATATTTT
>-|TRBJ1-5|-|TRBV12-3/TRBV12-4
CASRGTGSGQPQHF
TGTGCCAGCAGGGGAACAGGGTCTGGACAGCCCCAGCATTTT
>few|TRBJ2-1|TRBD2|TRBV27
CASLGLAGNNEQFF
TGTGCCAGCCTCGGACTAGCGGGAAACAATGAGCAGTTCTTC
>few|TRBJ1-1|-|TRBV3-1
CASSQEQYTEAFF
TGTGCCAGCAGCCAAGAACAGTACACTGAAGCTTTCTTT
>few|TRBJ1-6|TRBD1|TRBV7-9
CASSLAGTGISPLHF
TGTGCCAGCAGCTTAGCCGGGACAGGGATTTCACCCCTCCACTTT
>-|TRBJ1-1|-|TRBV2
CASSFGRRMNTEAFF
TGTGCCAGCAGTTTTGGCAGACGAATGAACACTGAAGCTTTCTTT
>many|TRBJ2-2|-|TRBV11-3
CASSHPDRTGELFF
TGTGCCAGCAGCCATCCGGATAGAACCGGGGAGCTGTTTTTT
>-|TRBJ2-3|-|TRBV18
CASSLGGKDTQYF
TGTGCCAGCTCACTTGGCGGGAAAGATACGCAGTATTTT
>-|TRBJ1-1|-|TRBV6-1
CASIIPQGTEAFF
TGTGCCAGCATCATCCCCCAGGGGACTGAAGCTTTCTTT
>-|TRBJ1-2|TRBD1|TRBV12-3/TRBV12-4
CASSLRPRGGYGYTF
TGTGCCAGCAGTTTACGGCCCAGGGGGGGATATGGCTACACCTTC
>few|TRBJ2-3|-|TRBV5-1
CASSLGAVSSTDTQYF
TGCGCCAGCAGCTTGGGGGCCGTATCTAGCACAGATACGCAGTATTTT